This record looks at one T cell receptor (beta chain) sequence and its context. What it recognizes is unknown. This specimen belongs to a study of chemoradiotherapy in HPV16-positive cancers. Study-wide results and caveats: Better recurrence-free survival went with HPV-responsive T-cell expansion in HPV16-positive patients.

Clones were sequenced by immunoSEQ multiplex PCR, and TCRdb holds only the in-frame ones, with some missing. The sample has 3,000 to 4,000 clones; about four fifths are singletons. Repertoires were sampled repeatedly during chemoradiotherapy. CDR3 length: 14 amino acids. Germline V gene sequence: CDR1 SGHKS, CDR2 YYEKEE (reference sequence). V shed 3 bases and J 5 bases; nucleotides not matched to a gene: 1. The TCR comes from a human donor with HPV-associated anogenital cancer. The rearrangement joins TRBV5-5 to TRBJ2-3, with 12 bases fitting TRBD2. This specimen was tumor tissue, taken from a patient who underwent chemoradiotherapy. The CDR3, as DNA: TGTGCCAGCAGCTCGGGACTAGCGGGAGATACGCAGTATTTT. Translating it yields CASSSGLAGDTQYF.